This T cell receptor beta chain was retrieved from a study of T cell changes during pregnancy in multiple sclerosis. Sequenced by immunoSEQ multiplex PCR; TCRdb stores in-frame clones only, minus some. The sample records tens of thousands of clones, about 91% being singletons. The CDR3 loop spans 19 amino acids. Per the germline V gene, CDR1 is SGHRS and CDR2 is YFSETQ. V lost 1 base and J lost 2; bases outside the gene matches: 14. Sequenced material: CD4+ T cells from peripheral blood mononuclear cells, taken before pregnancy. The sequence was obtained from a female donor with multiple sclerosis, enrolled in a pregnancy study. The chain combines TRBV5-1 with TRBJ2-3; 9 bases are a match to TRBD2. The CDR3 is CASSLPQHGGTSSTDTQYF. The CDR3 DNA is TGCGCCAGCAGCTTGCCCCAACATGGGGGGACTAGCTCCACAGATACGCAGTATTTT.